These 26 T cell receptor beta chains share one sample of origin, sequenced in a study of blood T cell repertoires in COVID-19. Libraries were prepared by immunoSEQ multiplex PCR; TCRdb keeps only in-frame clonotypes and omits some of them. This table has roughly 250,000 clones, 70% to 85% appearing once. The specimen sequenced was peripheral blood. These receptor sequences come from a woman older than 75 with acute or convalescent COVID-19.

The chain uses TRBV5-1 and TRBJ1-2, with 10 bases fitting TRBD1. CDR1 SGHRS and CDR2 YFSETQ come from the germline V gene. With 4 bases clipped from V and 5 bases from J, the junction kept 8 bases outside the gene matches. The CDR3 loop spans 15 amino acids. The CDR3 DNA reads as TGCGCCAGCAGCAGAGGGACAGGGGAACTATATGGCTACACCTTC. This translates into CASSRGTGELYGYTF.

The chain has TRBV4-1 and TRBJ2-7, with 7 bases fitting TRBD1. The junction had 4 bases not matched to a gene; V was cut back by 5 bases and J by 6 bases. CDR1 is MGHRA and CDR2 is YSYEKL in the germline V gene. The CDR3 is made up of 12 amino acids. CDR3 sequence: CASSNTGVEQYF. CDR3 DNA sequence: TGCGCCAGCAGCAATACAGGGGTCGAGCAGTACTTC.

The chain employs TRBV2 and TRBJ1-4; tentatively, D is TRBD1 (5 bases). This CDR3 comprises 14 residues. The germline V gene encodes CDR1 SNHLY and CDR2 FYNNEI. With 3 bases removed from V and 5 bases from J, the gap between germline ends came to 10 bases. In nucleotides, the CDR3 is TGTGCCAGCAGTGAGGGGCAGGAAAATGAAAAACTGTTTTTT. Translation gives CASSEGQENEKLFF.

The chain joins TRBV9 to TRBJ2-2, with 11 nucleotides matching TRBD1. Trimming at V came to 3 bases and at J to 6 bases, leaving 4 bases not matched to a gene. The germline CDR1 and CDR2 sequences are SGDLS and YYNGEE. The CDR3 sequence is 15 residues long. CDR3 in DNA: TGTGCCAGCAGCGCTAGGACAGGGGGCTCCGGGGAGCTGTTTTTT. Translated: CASSARTGGSGELFF.

The V gene is TRBV3-1 (or the pseudogene TRBV3-2), the J gene TRBJ2-1; the match to TRBD2 covers 11 bases. The V segment lost 4 bases and the J segment 9 bases; nucleotides outside the gene matches: 14. Germline V gene sequence: CDR1 LGHDT, CDR2 YNNKEL (reference sequence). The length of the CDR3 is 17 residues. CDR3 in amino acids: CASSPLPTSGMSGEQFF. As DNA, the CDR3 is TGTGCCAGCAGCCCCCTGCCGACTAGCGGGATGTCAGGTGAGCAGTTCTTC.

The rearrangement uses TRBV28 and TRBJ2-5, with 8 bases identical to TRBD2. Germline CDR1 reads MDHEN; CDR2 reads SYDVKM. Unmatched junction bases numbered 10, after V lost 3 bases and J lost 7 bases. The CDR3 covers 15 residues. The CDR3 loop reads CASSFGGSAGGTQYF. The CDR3 DNA follows: TGTGCCAGCAGTTTCGGTGGGAGCGCGGGGGGGACCCAGTACTTC.

A single count supports this clone. The chain recombines TRBV21-1 with TRBJ1-6; the table's D gene call, TRBD1, was not cross checked with the DNA. TRBV21-1 is termed a pseudogene. This CDR3 has 18 residues. The CDR3 DNA reads TGTGCCAGCAGCAAAGCGCTCGGACAGGCGCACTATAATTCACCCCTCCACTTT. As protein: CASSKALGQAHYNSPLHF.

This chain connects TRBV5-6 to TRBJ1-4; D might be TRBD1 (6 bases). The germline gives CDR1 SGHDT, CDR2 YYEEEE. The CDR3 consists of 16 residues. The germline V and J ends were trimmed by 0 bases and 8 bases, with 17 bases remaining between them. The CDR3 nucleotides read TGTGCCAGCAGCTTGGCAGGTGGTCAGGGGCAAGAAAAACTGTTTTTT. This sequence encodes CASSLAGGQGQEKLFF. Full variable domain (missing parts from reference TRBV5-6 and TRBJ1-4): DAGVTQSPTHLIKTRGQQVTLRCSPKSGHDTVSWYQQALGQGPQFIFQYYEEEERQRGNFPDRFSGHQFPNYSSELNVNALLLGDSALYLCASSLAGGQGQEKLFFGSGTQLSVL.

The chain is built from TRBV3-1 (or the pseudogene TRBV3-2) and TRBJ1-1; no reliable D call. The CDR3 runs 12 residues. V gave up 1 base and J gave up 4 bases, with 4 bases separating them. CDR1 and CDR2 (germline): LGHDT, YNNKEL (reference sequence). The CDR3 loop is CASSQGATEAFF. Here the CDR3 DNA reads TGTGCCAGCAGCCAAGGAGCCACTGAAGCTTTCTTT.

This clone turned up a few times. The genes are TRBV3-1 (or the pseudogene TRBV3-2) and TRBJ2-7; 10 positions match TRBD1. The CDR3 has 17 residues. Germline CDR1 is LGHDT and CDR2 is YNNKEL (reference sequence). The V segment lost 0 bases and the J segment 0 bases; nucleotides outside the gene matches: 5. The CDR3 coding sequence is TGTGCCAGCAGCCAAGATCCCGGGACAGGGGACTCCTACGAGCAGTACTTC. This encodes CASSQDPGTGDSYEQYF.

The chain joins TRBV11-2 to TRBJ2-2; D is unresolved. Trimming pared 5 bases from V and 6 bases from J, leaving 19 bases between. This CDR3 contains 16 residues. Looked up from germline, CDR1 is SGHAT and CDR2 is FQNNGV. As DNA, the CDR3 is TGTGCCAGCAGCCCCCACGGCAGTTCCGAGGCCGGGGAGCTGTTTTTT. This sequence encodes CASSPHGSSEAGELFF.

This chain links TRBV7-3 with TRBJ2-7; 15 nucleotides match TRBD2. Per the germline V gene, CDR1 is SGHTA and CDR2 is FQGTGA. V lost 4 bases, J lost 5 bases, and 6 bases stayed unmatched. This CDR3 has 16 residues. CDR3 region: CASSSGTSGRIHEQYF. DNA for the CDR3: TGTGCCAGCAGCTCCGGGACTAGCGGGAGGATCCACGAGCAGTACTTC.

This clone showed up just a few times. The rearrangement links TRBV10-3 to TRBJ1-1; D is unresolved. Germline loops: CDR1 ENHRY, CDR2 SYGVKD. Trimming removed 3 bases from V and 4 bases from J, with 15 bases in between. The CDR3 sequence is 15 residues long. CDR3 sequence (DNA): TGTGCCATCAGTGAACCTGTGGGAGGGAGCACTGAAGCTTTCTTT. Amino acid sequence: CAISEPVGGSTEAFF.

The J gene is TRBJ2-6, the V gene TRBV4-1; 7 bases fit TRBD1. CDR1 and CDR2 from the germline V gene are MGHRA and YSYEKL. CDR3 size: 14 residues. Trimming took 6 bases from V and 1 from J; bases not matched to a gene: 0. The CDR3 sequence is CASRDRSGANVLTF. CDR3 DNA sequence: TGCGCCAGCAGGGACAGGTCTGGGGCCAACGTCCTGACTTTC.

V usage is TRBV6-5 and J usage is TRBJ1-3; no reliable D call. Between the trimmed V and J ends, which lost 3 bases and 0 bases, there was a span of 12 bases. This CDR3 is 16 amino acids long. The germline V gene has CDR1 MNHEY and CDR2 SVGAGI. The CDR3 region is CASSYNRRSSGNTIYF. Here the CDR3 DNA reads TGTGCCAGCAGTTATAACCGACGGAGCTCTGGAAACACCATATATTTT.

This clone occurred once. V and J are TRBV4-2 and TRBJ1-4; D call uncertain. V was cut by 1 base and J by 7 bases, with 16 bases left in between. CDR1 is LGHNA and CDR2 is YNFKEQ in the germline V gene. The CDR3 extends over 16 amino acids. DNA for the CDR3: TGTGCCAGCAGCCAAGGGGGTGGGGAGGGCCGTGAAAAACTGTTTTTT. This codes for CASSQGGGEGREKLFF.

The chain employs TRBV10-3 and TRBJ1-5; TRBD1 aligns across 10 bases. The CDR3 runs to 15 residues. The germline V gene has CDR1 ENHRY and CDR2 SYGVKD. V lost 3 bases and J lost 4; bases outside the gene matches: 3. CDR3 DNA sequence: TGTGCCATCAGTGAACGGGACAGGGGTAATCAGCCCCAGCATTTT. It specifies CAISERDRGNQPQHF.

CDR3 protein: CASSFFGRWEQFF. The CDR3 nucleotides read TGTGCCAGCAGCTTCTTCGGGAGATGGGAGCAGTTCTTC. This chain links TRBV7-2 with TRBJ2-1, with D possibly matching TRBD2 (6 bases). Germline V lookup: CDR1 SGHTA, CDR2 FQGNSA. Trimming shortened V by 3 bases and J by 10 bases, and 13 bases separated the two germline ends. This CDR3 spans 13 amino acids.

V and J are TRBV2 and TRBJ2-7, with 8 bases matching TRBD2. With V trimmed by 5 bases and J by 5 bases, 5 bases remained unmatched. Germline CDR1 is SNHLY and CDR2 is FYNNEI. This CDR3 has 13 amino acids. The CDR3 nucleotides are TGTGCCAGCAGTATCGGGGGGGTCAACGAGCAGTACTTC. It is translated as CASSIGGVNEQYF.

J is TRBJ1-5 and V is TRBV7-9; TRBD1 aligns across 7 bases. The V gene's germline CDR1 is SEHNR and CDR2 FQNEAQ (reference sequence). The junction had 12 bases not matched to a gene; V was cut back by 4 bases and J by 6 bases. The CDR3 runs to 16 residues. The CDR3 sequence is CASSSTGTAGFQPQHF. CDR3 sequence (DNA): TGTGCCAGCAGCTCGACCGGGACAGCAGGTTTTCAGCCCCAGCATTTT.

The rearrangement joins TRBV4-3 to TRBJ1-1; TRBD1 might be the D (5 bases). Trimming stripped 4 bases from V and 0 bases from J, with 12 bases between. Per germline, CDR1 LGHNA and CDR2 YSLEER. The CDR3 contains 15 residues. The CDR3 DNA sequence: TGCGCCAGCAGCCCCCGACAGCTTGTGAACACTGAAGCTTTCTTT. This encodes CASSPRQLVNTEAFF.

V usage is TRBV5-6 and J usage is TRBJ1-4; D not resolved. Per germline, CDR1 SGHDT and CDR2 YYEEEE. The CDR3 contains 12 residues. Trimming removed 4 bases at V and 8 bases at J, with 9 bases between. In DNA form, the CDR3 reads TGTGCCAGCAGCAACTATAGGGAAAAACTGTTTTTT. Encoded protein: CASSNYREKLFF.

The chain has TRBV13 and TRBJ2-1; D remains unclear. V was cut by 2 bases and J by 8 bases, with 22 bases left in between. Germline V gives CDR1 PRHDT, CDR2 FYEKMQ (reference sequence). The CDR3 length is 17 residues. The CDR3 coding sequence is TGTGCCAGCAGCTTACGTACCCTGGGCAGGTTGGGCCATGAGCAGTTCTTC. Translated, it gives CASSLRTLGRLGHEQFF.

In this sample, this clone turned up once. This rearrangement joins TRBV18 to TRBJ1-1, with TRBD1 identical over 8 bases. Germline V gives CDR1 KGHSH, CDR2 LQKENI. The CDR3 runs to 14 residues. The V segment lost 0 bases and the J segment 7 bases; nucleotides outside the gene matches: 4. As DNA, the CDR3 is TGTGCCAGCTCACCACCGGACAGGGTCATTGAAGCTTTCTTT. It encodes CASSPPDRVIEAFF. Full variable domain (outside the CDR3, taken from reference TRBV18 and TRBJ1-1): NAGVMQNPRHLVRRRGQEARLRCSPMKGHSHVYWYRQLPEEGLKFMVYLQKENIIDESGMPKERFSAEFPKEGPSILRIQQVVRGDSAAYFCASSPPDRVIEAFFGQGTRLTVV.

The chain links TRBV6-2 or TRBV6-3 to TRBJ1-6; 10 nucleotides agree with TRBD1. Trimming took 2 bases from V and 3 from J; bases not matched to a gene: 10. There are 19 residues in the CDR3. The V gene's germline CDR1 is MNHEY and CDR2 SVGEGT. Here the CDR3 reads CASSYDLRDRGSYNSPLHF. For the CDR3, the DNA is TGTGCCAGCAGTTACGATCTCCGGGACAGGGGAAGCTATAATTCACCCCTCCACTTT.

CDR3 protein: CASSRTNRGNTEAFF. CDR3 DNA: TGTGCCAGCTCACGAACAAACAGGGGGAACACTGAAGCTTTCTTT. The chain joins TRBV18 to TRBJ1-1; 7 nucleotides line up with TRBD1. Germline V lookup: CDR1 KGHSH, CDR2 LQKENI. The junction had 6 bases not matched to a gene; V was cut back by 4 bases and J by 1 base. The CDR3 is 15 residues long.